This is a list of T cell receptor beta chains from one sample in a study of T cell repertoires in cytomegalovirus infection. MiXCR was run by TCRdb on the reads, yielding one entry per CDR3 protein. The table shows hundreds of thousands of distinct CDR3 sequences, with about a sixth occurring only once. Sequencing was performed on PBMCs. Every receptor here comes from a human donor in good health (CMV status not recorded). Some clones in this sample may be carry-over from other donors' samples. CDR3s include the opening cysteine and the closing phenylalanine or tryptophan. D genes are given only for firm matches. Not every row has a clone size; where given, it reads once, few, many or a size class.

j_gene,d_gene,v_gene,abundance,CDR3aa,CDR3nt
TRBJ1-2,.,TRBV28,.,CASGEGSYGYTF,TGTGCCAGCGGGGAAGGTAGCTATGGCTACACCTTC
TRBJ1-6,.,TRBV7-6,many,CASSLDSGSPLHF,TGTGCCAGCAGCTTAGACTCCGGGTCACCCCTCCACTTT
TRBJ2-7,TRBD2,TRBV12-5,.,CASGSGLALEQYF,TGTGCTAGTGGTTCCGGACTAGCGCTCGAGCAGTACTTC
TRBJ2-6,.,TRBV10-1,many,CASSESGANVLTF,TGCGCCAGCAGTGAGTCTGGGGCCAACGTCCTGACTTTC
TRBJ1-5,.,TRBV29-1,few,CSVGGGPSNQPQHF,TGCAGCGTTGGCGGCGGCCCTAGCAATCAGCCCCAGCATTTT
TRBJ2-1,.,TRBV6-2/TRBV6-3,many,CASSDIYEYNEQFF,TGTGCCAGCAGTGACATTTACGAATACAATGAGCAGTTCTTC
TRBJ2-7,TRBD2,TRBV29-1,.,CSVDSGSAYEQYF,TGCAGCGTTGATAGCGGGAGTGCCTACGAGCAGTACTTC
TRBJ1-4,.,TRBV7-2,few,CASSLLTGTANEKLFF,TGTGCCAGCAGCTTGCTAACAGGGACGGCTAATGAAAAACTGTTTTTT
TRBJ2-1,TRBD2,TRBV7-8,many,CASSLARTSGGARGEQFF,TGTGCCAGCAGCTTAGCCCGGACTAGCGGGGGGGCCCGGGGTGAGCAGTTCTTC
TRBJ2-7,.,TRBV6-2/TRBV6-3,.,CASSQGTFGEQYF,TGTGCCAGCAGTCAGGGGACCTTCGGGGAGCAGTACTTC
TRBJ1-1,.,TRBV19,few,CASRDQRNTEAFF,TGTGCCAGTCGGGACCAGAGGAACACTGAAGCTTTCTTT
TRBJ2-3,TRBD1,TRBV7-9,.,CASSLLGPGQKTDTQYF,TGTGCCAGCAGCTTATTAGGGCCGGGACAGAAGACAGATACGCAGTATTTT
TRBJ2-5,.,TRBV3-1,.,CASSQVPTRETQYF,TGTGCCAGCAGCCAAGTCCCCACCAGGGAGACCCAGTACTTC
TRBJ2-3,.,TRBV2,.,CASSEGDLWVIGASTDTQYF,TGTGCCAGCAGTGAAGGAGATTTATGGGTGATAGGGGCCAGCACAGATACGCAGTATTTT
TRBJ1-1,.,TRBV28,few,CASSGGSMNTEAFF,TGTGCCAGCTCGGGGGGCAGCATGAACACTGAAGCTTTCTTT
TRBJ2-3,.,TRBV7-2,many,CASSLVGDTDTQYF,TGTGCCAGCAGCTTAGTGGGGGACACAGATACGCAGTATTTT
TRBJ2-3,.,TRBV12-3/TRBV12-4,few,CASSFLGTTDTQYF,TGTGCCAGCAGTTTTTTGGGGACCACAGATACGCAGTATTTT
TRBJ2-7,TRBD1,TRBV2,few,CASADRAAGYEQYF,TGTGCCAGCGCAGACAGGGCCGCGGGCTACGAGCAGTACTTC
TRBJ1-1,.,TRBV19,.,CASSTGQWRTEAFF,TGTGCCAGTAGTACAGGACAGTGGCGGACTGAAGCTTTCTTT
TRBJ2-3,.,TRBV5-1,few,CASSITRTTDTQYF,TGCGCCAGCAGTATTACGAGAACAACAGATACGCAGTATTTT
TRBJ1-5,.,TRBV2,few,CASSATTDNQPQHF,TGTGCCAGCAGTGCGACCACGGATAATCAGCCCCAGCATTTT
TRBJ2-3,.,TRBV13,.,CASSLRVADQGDTQYF,TGTGCCAGCAGCTTAAGGGTAGCGGACCAAGGAGATACGCAGTATTTT
TRBJ2-5,.,TRBV5-6,.,CASSGRQVQETQYF,TGTGCCAGCAGCGGAAGACAGGTTCAAGAGACCCAGTACTTC
TRBJ2-6,.,TRBV4-2,.,CASSQGGSSGANVLTF,TGTGCCAGCAGCCAAGGAGGGAGCTCTGGGGCCAACGTCCTGACTTTC
TRBJ2-7,TRBD1,TRBV7-2,many,CASSLVGTGTYEQYF,TGTGCCAGCAGCCTCGTCGGGACAGGAACCTACGAGCAGTACTTC
TRBJ1-4,.,TRBV28,.,CASRSLLFTTEIFRVDNEKLIF,TGTGCCAGCCGTTCTCTGTTGTTCACGACAGAGATATTTCGGGTCGATAATGAAAAACTGATTTTT
TRBJ1-1,.,TRBV7-9,once,CASSPPLGTEAFF,TGTGCCAGCAGCCCACCTTTGGGAACTGAAGCTTTCTTT
TRBJ2-7,.,TRBV11-2,many,CASSPPVPLIEQYF,TGTGCCAGCAGTCCCCCGGTACCCCTGATCGAGCAGTACTTC
TRBJ1-3,.,TRBV19,.,CATRVGSGNTIYF,TGTGCCACCCGAGTGGGTTCTGGAAACACCATATATTTT
TRBJ1-1,.,TRBV3-1,many,CASSHNAEAFF,TGTGCCAGCAGCCACAATGCTGAAGCTTTCTTT
TRBJ2-3,TRBD2,TRBV6-2/TRBV6-3,.,CASSHPGLVRDTQYF,TGTGCCAGCAGTCACCCCGGACTAGTGAGAGATACGCAGTATTTT
TRBJ2-7,TRBD2,TRBV6-5,many,CASRRSGRGHEQYF,TGTGCCAGCAGACGGAGTGGGAGGGGACACGAGCAGTACTTC